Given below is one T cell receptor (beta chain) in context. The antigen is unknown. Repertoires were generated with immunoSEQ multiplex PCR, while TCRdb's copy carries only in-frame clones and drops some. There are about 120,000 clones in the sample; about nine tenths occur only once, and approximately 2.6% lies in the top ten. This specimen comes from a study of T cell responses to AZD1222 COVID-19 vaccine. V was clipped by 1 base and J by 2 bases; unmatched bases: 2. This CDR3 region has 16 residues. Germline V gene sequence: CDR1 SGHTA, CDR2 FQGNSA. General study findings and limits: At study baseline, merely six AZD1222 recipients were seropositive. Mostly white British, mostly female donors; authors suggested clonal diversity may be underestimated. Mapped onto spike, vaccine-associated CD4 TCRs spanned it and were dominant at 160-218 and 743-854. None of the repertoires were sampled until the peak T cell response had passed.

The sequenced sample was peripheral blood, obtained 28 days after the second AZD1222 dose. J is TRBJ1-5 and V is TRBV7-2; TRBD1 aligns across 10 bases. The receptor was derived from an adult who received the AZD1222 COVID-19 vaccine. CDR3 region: CASSLGTGGGNQPQHF. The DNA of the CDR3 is TGTGCCAGCAGCTTAGGGACAGGGGGTGGCAATCAGCCCCAGCATTTT.